Listed below are T cell receptor beta chains from one sample, sequenced in a study of blood T cell repertoires in COVID-19. TCRdb keeps only in-frame clones here, not all; method: immunoSEQ multiplex PCR. The sample yields about 59,000 clones, 79% seen once. Sequencing was carried out using peripheral blood. Receptors were obtained from a man in his fifties or sixties with acute or convalescent COVID-19. The CDR3 runs from the conserved cysteine through the conserved F or W. A D gene is named only where the DNA matches it firmly. Clone size appears in some rows only: once, few, many, or a class for an expanded clone.

V,size,J,D,DNA,CDR3
TRBV6-6,few,TRBJ1-1,.,TGTGCCAGCAGTTACTCCGCGGTGAACACTGAAGCTTTCTTT,CASSYSAVNTEAFF
TRBV6-5,.,TRBJ1-1,.,TGTGCCAGCAGTTATACACGGAACACTGAAGCTTTCTTT,CASSYTRNTEAFF
TRBV19,.,TRBJ1-2,.,TGTGCCAGTAGGCCGGGACACGGCTATGGCTACACCTTC,CASRPGHGYGYTF
TRBV19,.,TRBJ2-7,TRBD2,TGTGCCACCAGGAAGCGGGAGGGCCTTCGGGAGCAGTACTTC,CATRKREGLREQYF
TRBV7-2,.,TRBJ2-7,TRBD2,TGTGCCAGCAGCTCCCTAGCGGGTCTCTCCTACGAGCAGTACTTC,CASSSLAGLSYEQYF
TRBV7-9,.,TRBJ1-5,.,TGTGCCTCCCAGGACAGATTCAATCAGCCCCAGCATTTT,CASQDRFNQPQHF
TRBV2,few,TRBJ2-7,.,TGTGCCAGCACCCAGAGGGCGGGACTCAACTACGAGCAGTACTTC,CASTQRAGLNYEQYF
TRBV7-8,.,TRBJ2-1,.,TGTGCCAGCAGCTTAGTCGCAGGGTCGGTTTACAATGAGCAGTTCTTC,CASSLVAGSVYNEQFF
TRBV6-6,once,TRBJ1-5,.,TGTGCCAGCAGTTACTCGGGGAGAGGCCGCAATCAGCCCCAGCATTTT,CASSYSGRGRNQPQHF
TRBV28,.,TRBJ1-3,.,TGTGCCAGCAGTGGACTACTCCGCTCTGGAAACACCATATATTTT,CASSGLLRSGNTIYF
TRBV14,.,TRBJ2-5,TRBD2,TGTGCCAGCAGCCAAGAACTAGCGGACCAAGAGACCCAGTACTTC,CASSQELADQETQYF
TRBV28,few,TRBJ1-2,TRBD1,TGTGCCAGCAGTTTCCTTGGACAGGACTTCTATGGCTACACCTTC,CASSFLGQDFYGYTF
TRBV7-2,.,TRBJ1-1,TRBD1,TGTGCCAGCAGCCCCAGGACAGGCCCCAGCGAAGCTTTCTTT,CASSPRTGPSEAFF
TRBV4-1,.,TRBJ1-2,.,TGCGCCAGCAGCCCAGCGGGCTTTTATGGCTACACCTTC,CASSPAGFYGYTF
TRBV25-1,few,TRBJ1-6,TRBD1,TGTGCCAGCAGTCCGGGGCAGGGGGGCTCACCCCTCCACTTT,CASSPGQGGSPLHF
TRBV7-2,few,TRBJ2-7,TRBD2,TGTGCCAGCAGCGAGCGGGGACGGAGGGAGCAGTACTTC,CASSERGRREQYF
TRBV20-1,.,TRBJ2-7,TRBD2,TGCAGTGCTAGTCTAGCGGGCATATACGAGCAGTACTTC,CSASLAGIYEQYF
TRBV7-9,.,TRBJ2-7,.,TGTGCCAGCAGCGCCGACTATTACGAGCAGTACTTC,CASSADYYEQYF
TRBV28,.,TRBJ1-1,.,TGTGCCAGCAGTTTTGGCGGGAACACTGAAGCTTTCTTT,CASSFGGNTEAFF
TRBV3-1/TRBV3-2,.,TRBJ2-3,TRBD2,TGTGCCAGCAGCCGCCCTCCCGGGACTAGCGGGACAGATACGCAGTATTTT,CASSRPPGTSGTDTQYF
TRBV7-3,few,TRBJ2-1,.,TGTGCCAGCAGCTTACTGGGCGGGATTGGAAATGAGCAGTTCTTC,CASSLLGGIGNEQFF
TRBV12-5,.,TRBJ2-3,TRBD2,TGTGCTAGTGGTTTAGCGGGGACAGATACGCAGTATTTT,CASGLAGTDTQYF
TRBV7-3,.,TRBJ2-1,.,TGTGCCAGCAGCTTAAGTGGGAGTCCCGCGAGCTCCTACAATGAGCAGTTCTTC,CASSLSGSPASSYNEQFF
TRBV9,once,TRBJ1-2,TRBD1,TGTGCCAGCAGCGTAGCACAGGGGAACTATGGCTACACCTTC,CASSVAQGNYGYTF
TRBV4-1,few,TRBJ1-2,.,TGCGCCAGCAGCCAAGGAGGGCTCTCATCGACCAGGGGCTATGGCTACACCTTC,CASSQGGLSSTRGYGYTF
TRBV4-1,.,TRBJ2-5,.,TGCGCCAGCACCCATAGGTTTCCCGGGAATTGGGAGACCCAGTACTTC,CASTHRFPGNWETQYF
TRBV4-2,.,TRBJ1-4,.,TGTGCCAGCAGACCTCACTTGGGGGGGCGGCTTGTTAATGAAAAACTGTTTTTT,CASRPHLGGRLVNEKLFF
TRBV19,.,TRBJ2-1,TRBD2,TGTGCCAGTAGTATGGGTTACCGGGGGGACGAGCAGTTCTTC,CASSMGYRGDEQFF
TRBV6-5,once,TRBJ1-3,TRBD1,TGTGCCAGCAGTTATGGACAGGGAATCGCGAGAAACACCATATATTTT,CASSYGQGIARNTIYF
TRBV7-2,.,TRBJ2-3,TRBD2,TGTGCCAGCAGCTATCTCCTAGCGGGGAACACAGATACGCAGTATTTT,CASSYLLAGNTDTQYF
TRBV4-1,.,TRBJ2-4,.,TGCGCCAGCAGCCAAGGAAGGGGCGTCGCCATTCAGTACTTC,CASSQGRGVAIQYF
TRBV5-1,.,TRBJ2-7,TRBD1,TGCGCCAGCAGCTTAAAGGGAACGGGACAGGGAATTTTC,CASSLKGTGQGIF
TRBV7-9,few,TRBJ2-7,.,TGTGCCAGCAGCTTAGTTCATTACGAGCAGTACTTC,CASSLVHYEQYF
TRBV6-6,.,TRBJ2-7,.,TGTGCCAGCAGTTACTCGATGGCGCGGGCGGGCGAGCAGTACTTC,CASSYSMARAGEQYF
TRBV11-2,.,TRBJ2-4,.,TGTGCCAGCAGCTTACTACGTTTAGCCAAAAACATTCAGTACTTC,CASSLLRLAKNIQYF
TRBV7-3,once,TRBJ2-2,.,TGTGCCAGCAGCTCCCGGGGGGCTACCGGGGAGCTGTTTTTT,CASSSRGATGELFF
TRBV5-4,.,TRBJ2-1,TRBD2,TGTGCCAGCAGCTTGGTTAGCGGGAGAGTACATGAGCAGTTCTTC,CASSLVSGRVHEQFF
TRBV11-2,.,TRBJ2-1,.,TGTGCCAGCAGCTTAGAACCCAGCTCCTACAATGAGCAGTTCTTC,CASSLEPSSYNEQFF
TRBV6-5,.,TRBJ1-2,.,TGTGCCAGCAATACAGCCTATGGCTACACCTTC,CASNTAYGYTF